This T cell receptor (beta chain) was identified during a study of early T cells in non-severe SARS-CoV-2 infection. Study information: Bulk RNA taken from unsorted whole blood was sequenced, leaving chains unpaired. Findings of the study overall: Anti-spike CD8 responses were favored by VDJdb matching, which missed private and CD4 specificities.

Concerning this clonotype itself: Its target is unknown.

Unique molecular identifiers were attached to individual cDNA molecules. TCRdb reprocessed the 5' RACE reads with MiXCR, giving one entry per CDR3 protein. This table has tens of thousands of distinct CDR3 sequences, 16% appearing once. Per germline, CDR1 SGHRS and CDR2 YFSETQ. Trimming stripped 2 bases from V and 7 bases from J, with 6 bases between. This CDR3 comprises 12 residues. The receptor comes from an adult who was a healthcare worker with PCR-confirmed SARS-CoV-2 infection or an uninfected control (not recorded which). The sequencing here drew on whole blood, taken at baseline. The chain carries TRBV5-1 and TRBJ1-4; D is uncertain. Written as DNA, the CDR3 is TGCGCCAGCAGCTTTCGAGGTGAAAAACTGTTTTTT. It specifies CASSFRGEKLFF.